A single sample gave rise to the 28 T cell receptor beta chains below, sequenced in a study of cytomegalovirus exposure and HLA in healthy donors. Primers for the PCR totalled 60 Vbeta and 13 Jbeta. TCRdb's table, derived via immunoSEQ multiplex PCR, lists solely in-frame clones and lacks some. Its listing shows around 190,000 clones. Sequencing was done on a sample of PBMCs. Receptors were obtained from a woman aged 25 to 45 in good health and CMV-seropositive.

This chain links TRBV10-3 with TRBJ1-2; 7 nucleotides line up with TRBD1. With V trimmed by 3 bases and J by 4 bases, 8 bases remained unmatched. CDR3 length: 15 amino acids. The germline V gene has CDR1 ENHRY and CDR2 SYGVKD. CDR3 in amino acids: CAISDQGGRSYGYTF. CDR3 DNA sequence: TGTGCCATCAGTGATCAAGGGGGCCGTAGCTATGGCTACACCTTC.

The rearrangement uses TRBV28 and TRBJ1-3, with 8 bases aligning to TRBD1. This CDR3 has 17 residues. Germline V gene data show CDR1 as MDHEN and CDR2 as SYDVKM. The ends lost 5 bases at V and 0 bases at J; junction bases unmatched: 9. CDR3 loop: CASSLQGADDSGNTIYF. CDR3 coding DNA: TGTGCCAGCAGTCTGCAGGGGGCGGATGACTCTGGAAACACCATATATTTT.

The chain couples TRBV9 to TRBJ1-1; no definite D call. The germline gives CDR1 SGDLS, CDR2 YYNGEE. V lost 7 bases, J lost 1 base, and 14 bases lay in between. This CDR3 contains 14 residues. In DNA, the CDR3 is TGTGCCAGCTCTCAGGTGGGCAAGAACACTGAAGCTTTCTTT. Protein: CASSQVGKNTEAFF.

The gene calls are TRBV5-1 and TRBJ1-4; no definite D call. Germline V gene data show CDR1 as SGHRS and CDR2 as YFSETQ. V lost 0 bases and J 4 bases, leaving 13 bases between the germline ends. The CDR3 has 16 amino acids. CDR3 DNA sequence: TGCGCCAGCAGCTTGGAAGCGAGAAGCGGTAATGAAAAACTGTTTTTT. Translating gives CASSLEARSGNEKLFF.

V usage is TRBV7-2 and J usage is TRBJ1-1; maybe TRBD1 (5 bases). The CDR3 totals 13 residues. CDR1 and CDR2 (germline): SGHTA, FQGNSA. The V gene lost 5 bases and the J gene lost 3 bases, with 10 bases spanning the gap. The CDR3 loop reads CASSPGGYTEAFF. DNA for the CDR3: TGTGCCAGCAGCCCCGGGGGATACACTGAAGCTTTCTTT.

The V gene is TRBV6-5, the J gene TRBJ2-7, with D hard to call. The CDR3 is made up of 14 amino acids. Looked up from germline, CDR1 is MNHEY and CDR2 is SVGAGI. V was pared by 0 bases and J by 2 bases, with 8 bases between. This chain's CDR3 is CASSYSTRAYEQYF. The CDR3 DNA reads TGTGCCAGCAGTTACTCGACTCGGGCCTACGAGCAGTACTTC.

The chain carries TRBV14 and TRBJ2-1; 8 nucleotides align to TRBD2. V lost 0 bases, J lost 13 bases, and 8 bases stayed unmatched. The CDR3 contains 14 residues. The germline V gene has CDR1 SGHDN and CDR2 FVKESK. In DNA, the CDR3 is TGTGCCAGCAGCCAAGATCCCGGGACTAGAGAACAGTTCTTC. Translation gives CASSQDPGTREQFF.

The genes are TRBV12-5 and TRBJ1-2, with a possible D match to TRBD1 (5 bases). Trimming took 3 bases from V and 7 from J, leaving 24 bases between them. CDR1 LGHNT and CDR2 FRNRAP come from the germline V gene. This CDR3 has 17 residues. The CDR3 spells CASGFVWLDGGTSGYTF. The CDR3 coding sequence is TGTGCTAGTGGTTTTGTGTGGCTCGACGGAGGGACTAGTGGCTACACCTTC.

This chain links TRBV5-5 with TRBJ1-1, with D maybe TRBD1 (6 bases). The CDR3 extends over 16 amino acids. The germline V gene has CDR1 SGHKS and CDR2 YYEKEE (reference sequence). Trimming removed 4 bases at V and 5 bases at J, with 21 bases between. The CDR3: CASSRDLQGVVTEAFF. The CDR3 DNA is TGTGCCAGCAGCCGCGACCTACAGGGTGTAGTTACTGAAGCTTTCTTT. The full variable domain, completed using reference TRBV5-5 and TRBJ1-1, is DAGVTQSPTHLIKTRGQQVTLRCSPISGHKSVSWYQQVLGQGPQFIFQYYEKEERGRGNFPDRFSARQFPNYSSELNVNALLLGDSALYLCASSRDLQGVVTEAFFGQGTRLTVV.

The chain employs TRBV2 and TRBJ1-4, with TRBD1 matching 9 bases. The CDR3 is made up of 15 amino acids. After removal of 6 bases from V and 2 bases from J, the junction contained 4 bases not matched to a gene. Germline V gene sequence: CDR1 SNHLY, CDR2 FYNNEI. The DNA for the CDR3 is TGTGCCAGCAGGGACAGGGGCCAGACTAATGAAAAACTGTTTTTT. It translates to CASRDRGQTNEKLFF.

The V and J genes are TRBV4-1 and TRBJ2-4, with TRBD1 matching over 8 bases. Per the germline V gene, CDR1 is MGHRA and CDR2 is YSYEKL. V was pared by 3 bases and J by 8 bases, with 15 bases of the junction left unmatched. The CDR3 is 17 amino acids. CDR3 nucleotides: TGCGCCAGCAGCCAGGATAGCCGACAGGGGTATAGGGACATTCAGTACTTC. The encoded protein is CASSQDSRQGYRDIQYF.

J is TRBJ1-1 and V is TRBV6-6; D is undetermined. This CDR3 spans 14 amino acids. Trimming took off 5 bases at V and 0 bases at J, with 10 bases between the two ends. The germline V gene encodes CDR1 MNHNY and CDR2 SVGAGI (reference sequence). The CDR3 nucleotides are TGTGCCAGCAGTACGCGGACTTTGAACACTGAAGCTTTCTTT. It translates to CASSTRTLNTEAFF.

V gene TRBV5-4 combines with J gene TRBJ2-1, with D tentatively TRBD2 (6 bases). Germline-derived CDR1 and CDR2 are SGHNT and YYREEE (reference sequence). V was pared by 0 bases and J by 1 base, with 8 bases between. The CDR3 totals 15 residues. Here the CDR3 DNA reads TGTGCCAGCAGCTTGGGACTAGGTTCCTACAATGAGCAGTTCTTC. It translates to CASSLGLGSYNEQFF. The whole variable domain, filled in from reference TRBV5-4 and TRBJ2-1, reads ETGVTQSPTHLIKTRGQQVTLRCSSQSGHNTVSWYQQALGQGPQFIFQYYREEENGRGNFPPRFSGLQFPNYSSELNVNALELDDSALYLCASSLGLGSYNEQFFGPGTRLTVL.

This chain uses TRBV2 with TRBJ2-3; 8 positions match TRBD1. This CDR3 has 15 amino acids. Germline CDR1 is SNHLY and CDR2 is FYNNEI. The V and J ends lost 7 bases and 6 bases, in that order; junction bases with no gene match: 12. The CDR3 bases are TGTGCCAGCAACTTAAGGGACAGGCGGATGGATACGCAGTATTTT. It yields the protein CASNLRDRRMDTQYF. The variable domain in full, completed from reference TRBV2 and TRBJ2-3, reads EPEVTQTPSHQVTQMGQEVILRCVPISNHLYFYWYRQILGQKVEFLVSFYNNEISEKSEIFDDQFSVERPDGSNFTLKIRSTKLEDSAMYFCASNLRDRRMDTQYFGPGTRLTVL.

The genes are TRBV7-7 and TRBJ2-2; 9 bases line up with TRBD2. Germline V gives CDR1 SSHAT, CDR2 FNYEAQ (reference sequence). V was pared by 2 bases and J by 4 bases, with 5 bases of the junction left unmatched. The CDR3 extends over 16 amino acids. CDR3: CASSLRREGSTGELFF. The DNA of the CDR3 is TGTGCCAGCAGCTTACGGCGGGAGGGAAGCACCGGGGAGCTGTTTTTT. The whole variable domain, filled in from reference TRBV7-7 and TRBJ2-2, reads GAGVSQSPRYKVTKRGQDVTLRCDPISSHATLYWYQQALGQGPEFLTYFNYEAQPDKSGLPSDRFSAERPEGSISTLTIQRTEQRDSAMYRCASSLRREGSTGELFFGEGSRLTVL.

V gene TRBV11-2 combines with J gene TRBJ2-1; 13 bases are a match to TRBD2. V shed 2 bases and J 9 bases; nucleotides not matched to a gene: 10. This CDR3 region has 17 residues. Germline-derived CDR1 and CDR2 are SGHAT and FQNNGV. The CDR3 DNA follows: TGTGCCAGCAGCTTATGGGTTGGACTAGCGGGAGTCAGTGAGCAGTTCTTC. Amino acid sequence: CASSLWVGLAGVSEQFF.

The chain couples TRBV9 to TRBJ2-2, with a tentative D call TRBD1 (6 bases). V lost 4 bases and J 0 bases, leaving 13 bases between the germline ends. The CDR3 sequence is 16 residues long. CDR1 and CDR2 from the germline V gene are SGDLS and YYNGEE. Written as DNA, the CDR3 is TGTGCCAGCAGCCCACAGGGCGGCGCGAACACCGGGGAGCTGTTTTTT. This translates into CASSPQGGANTGELFF.

This sequence joins TRBV28 and TRBJ1-5; 7 positions match TRBD1. CDR1 MDHEN and CDR2 SYDVKM come from the germline V gene. J was trimmed by 2 bases and V by 4 bases; bases with no gene match: 8. CDR3 length equals 16 residues. In DNA form, the CDR3 reads TGTGCCAGCAGTTCTCAGGGGGGTCGGGGCAATCAGCCCCAGCATTTT. It specifies CASSSQGGRGNQPQHF.

The V gene is TRBV7-7, the J gene TRBJ2-5; 7 bases line up with TRBD1. The germline V gene encodes CDR1 SSHAT and CDR2 FNYEAQ (reference sequence). After removal of 5 bases from V and 5 bases from J, the junction contained 8 bases not matched to a gene. This CDR3 contains 14 residues. The CDR3 nucleotides read TGTGCCAGCAGCACAGGGGCAGGGGTCGAGACCCAGTACTTC. The encoded protein is CASSTGAGVETQYF.

The CDR3 coding sequence is TGTGCCAGCAACCCCGGGAGTTCGGCAGATACGCAGTATTTT. It encodes CASNPGSSADTQYF. The genes are TRBV6-5 and TRBJ2-3; D is possibly TRBD2 (6 bases). Germline V lookup: CDR1 MNHEY, CDR2 SVGAGI. The CDR3 has 14 residues. The V and J ends lost 7 bases and 4 bases respectively, with 15 bases between them.

This chain uses TRBV11-2 with TRBJ2-1, with 10 bases fitting TRBD1. The V segment lost 3 bases and the J segment 8 bases; nucleotides outside the gene matches: 7. Germline CDR1 SGHAT, CDR2 FQNNGV. The CDR3 totals 15 residues. The CDR3 DNA reads TGTGCCAGCAGCTTGACAGGGGGCCCGTTTGATGAGCAGTTCTTC. This sequence encodes CASSLTGGPFDEQFF.

V and J are TRBV6-5 and TRBJ2-7; 8 bases fit TRBD2. Germline V CDR1 and CDR2: MNHEY, SVGAGI. The CDR3 contains 14 residues. Trimming removed 2 bases from V and 5 bases from J; junction bases left unmatched: 5. This CDR3 is CASSYVGRANEQYF. The CDR3 nucleotides read TGTGCCAGCAGTTACGTCGGGAGGGCCAACGAGCAGTACTTC.

This sequence joins TRBV10-3 and TRBJ2-7, with TRBD2 matching 8 bases. The junction had 13 bases not matched to a gene; V was cut back by 4 bases and J by 11 bases. CDR3 length: 14 residues. The germline CDR1 and CDR2 sequences are ENHRY and SYGVKD. For the CDR3, the DNA is TGTGCCATCAGTGCCCGGGACCCCAGCGGGAGTGAGTACTTC. Its translation: CAISARDPSGSEYF.

This chain connects TRBV19 to TRBJ2-1; no definite D call. The V and J ends lost 2 bases and 3 bases respectively, with 8 bases between them. The CDR3 covers 14 residues. From germline, CDR1 is LNHDA and CDR2 SQIVND (reference sequence). The CDR3 loop is CASSIQLFYNEQFF. The DNA of the CDR3 is TGTGCCAGTAGTATACAACTATTCTACAATGAGCAGTTCTTC.

This rearrangement joins TRBV19 to TRBJ1-2; D may be TRBD1 (6 bases). V shed 8 bases and J shed 6 bases, with 19 bases lying between them. Looked up from germline, CDR1 is LNHDA and CDR2 is SQIVND (reference sequence). The CDR3 has 14 amino acids. The CDR3 spells CASSLRGKENGYTF. CDR3 coding DNA: TGTGCCAGTTCCCTCAGGGGAAAGGAAAATGGCTACACCTTC.

The chain carries TRBV10-1 and TRBJ1-2, with TRBD1 identical over 8 bases. The CDR3 contains 13 residues. J lost 4 bases, V lost 7 bases, and 5 bases had no gene match. Germline CDR1 is WNHNN and CDR2 is SYGVQD (reference sequence). The CDR3 DNA sequence: TGCGCCAGCACCGACAGGGGTGGCTATGGCTACACCTTC. The encoded protein is CASTDRGGYGYTF.

This chain uses TRBV16 with TRBJ2-3; D is undetermined. Per the germline V gene, CDR1 is KGHSY and CDR2 is FQNENV. Trimming pared 0 bases from V and 6 bases from J, leaving 7 bases between. CDR3 length equals 13 residues. This chain's CDR3 is CASSQSSEDTQYF. In DNA, the CDR3 is TGTGCCAGCAGCCAATCAAGTGAGGATACGCAGTATTTT.

V usage is TRBV27 and J usage is TRBJ2-7; D is perhaps TRBD2 (6 bases). CDR1 MNHEY and CDR2 SMNVEV come from the germline V gene (reference sequence). The CDR3 length is 13 residues. With 3 bases removed from V and 4 bases from J, the gap between germline ends came to 10 bases. CDR3 sequence reads: CASSLTRAYEQYF. The DNA of the CDR3 is TGTGCCAGCAGTTTGACTAGGGCGTACGAGCAGTACTTC.